The 9 T cell receptor beta chains listed next were all sequenced from one sample in a study of blood T cells in healthy people across ages. Then a second PCR, running roughly 6 to 12 cycles, was carried out with a sample-barcoded 5' primer and a J-beta primer mix. One entry per CDR3 protein, called by TCRdb with MiXCR from the 5' RACE reads. The top ten hold under 20% of the sample, which has over a million distinct CDR3 sequences, 40% to 50% seen once. The sample taken for sequencing was blood. These receptors came from a woman in her sixties in good health.

This chain connects TRBV11-2 to TRBJ1-2; weak D call: TRBD1 (5 bases). V was shortened by 3 bases and J by 11 bases, with 13 bases between the two germline ends. There are 12 residues in the CDR3. The V gene's germline CDR1 is SGHAT and CDR2 FQNNGV. CDR3: CASSFGDRSYTF. The CDR3, as DNA: TGTGCCAGCAGCTTCGGAGACAGAAGTTACACCTTC.

This clonotype was observed a handful of times. The chain employs TRBV6-6 and TRBJ2-7; unclear D gene. This CDR3 has 12 residues. V was trimmed by 11 bases and J by 1 base, leaving 12 bases between them. In germline, CDR1 is MNHNY, CDR2 SVGAGI (reference sequence). The CDR3 protein is CASAETSYEQYF. The CDR3 bases are TGTGCCTCCGCGGAGACATCCTACGAGCAGTACTTC.

This chain uses TRBV12-3 or TRBV12-4 with TRBJ2-3; TRBD1 is a possible D gene (6 bases). V lost 5 bases and J lost 0, with 15 bases in between. The CDR3 is 16 residues long. The CDR3 nucleotides are TGTGCCAGCAGTCCCGCCAGGGGCGGAAGCACAGATACGCAGTATTTT. As protein: CASSPARGGSTDTQYF.

The rearrangement joins TRBV20-1 to TRBJ1-1; TRBD1 is a possible D gene (5 bases). CDR3 length: 13 amino acids. The V gene's germline CDR1 is DFQATT and CDR2 SNEGSKA (reference sequence). V was cut by 0 bases and J by 6 bases, with 11 bases left in between. CDR3 sequence: CSARDQTDAEAFF. Here the CDR3 DNA reads TGCAGTGCTAGAGATCAGACAGACGCTGAAGCTTTCTTT.

CDR3 in DNA: TGTGCCAGCAGCCAAGAGGATGTAGGGGCAGAGACCCAGTACTTC. Translating it yields CASSQEDVGAETQYF. The rearrangement uses TRBV3-1 and TRBJ2-5; D is perhaps TRBD1 (5 bases). The CDR3 has 15 residues. The germline V gene has CDR1 LGHDT and CDR2 YNNKEL (reference sequence). V lost 0 bases to trimming and J lost 4 bases, with 12 bases between them.

The chain couples TRBV29-1 to TRBJ2-1; 9 positions match TRBD2. This CDR3 spans 13 amino acids. V shed 5 bases, J shed 3 bases, and the junction held 2 bases outside the gene matches. Germline values: CDR1 SQVTM, CDR2 ANQGSEA. DNA for the CDR3: TGCAGCGTTCGGACTAGCGACTACAATGAGCAGTTCTTC. It specifies CSVRTSDYNEQFF.

A few counts support this clonotype. This chain connects TRBV11-1 to TRBJ2-7; 9 bases line up with TRBD1. V was clipped by 3 bases and J by 4 bases; unmatched bases: 4. CDR1 and CDR2 from the germline V gene are SGHAT and FQDESV (reference sequence). CDR3 length equals 14 residues. In nucleotides, the CDR3 is TGTGCCAGCAGCTTCGGACAGGGGAAATACGAGCAGTACTTC. Its translation is CASSFGQGKYEQYF.

The rearrangement uses TRBV3-1 and TRBJ2-1; TRBD2 agrees at 11 bases. Germline lookup yields CDR1 LGHDT and CDR2 YNNKEL (reference sequence). The CDR3 extends over 13 amino acids. V gave up 5 bases and J gave up 10 bases; unmatched junction bases: 4. CDR3 coding DNA: TGTGCCAGCAGCACCTTAGCGGGAGGGGAGCAGTTCTTC. Translation gives CASSTLAGGEQFF.

The chain recombines TRBV4-2 with TRBJ2-2, with TRBD2 matching over 14 bases. V dropped 3 bases and J dropped 4; count of bases not matched to a gene: 1. This CDR3 is built from 16 residues. Germline lookup yields CDR1 LGHNA and CDR2 YNFKEQ. This CDR3 is CASSQGLAGATGELFF. The DNA of the CDR3 is TGTGCCAGCAGCCAGGGACTAGCGGGAGCCACCGGGGAGCTGTTTTTT.